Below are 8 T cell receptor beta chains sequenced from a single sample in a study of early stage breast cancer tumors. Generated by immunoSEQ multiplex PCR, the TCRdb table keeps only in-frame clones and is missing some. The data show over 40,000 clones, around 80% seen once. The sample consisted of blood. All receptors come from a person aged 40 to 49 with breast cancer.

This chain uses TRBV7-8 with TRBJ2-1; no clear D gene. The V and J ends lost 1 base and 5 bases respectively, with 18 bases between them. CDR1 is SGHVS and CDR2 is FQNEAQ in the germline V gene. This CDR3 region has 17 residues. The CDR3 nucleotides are TGTGCCAGCAGCTTAGTCGGGCTTACCCTCTACAACAATGAGCAGTTCTTC. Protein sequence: CASSLVGLTLYNNEQFF.

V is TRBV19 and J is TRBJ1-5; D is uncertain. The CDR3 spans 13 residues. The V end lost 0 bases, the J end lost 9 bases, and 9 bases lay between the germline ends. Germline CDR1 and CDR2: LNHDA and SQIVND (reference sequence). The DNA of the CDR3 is TGTGCCAGTAGTATAGACTTTTTTGGGCCCCAGCATTTT. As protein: CASSIDFFGPQHF.

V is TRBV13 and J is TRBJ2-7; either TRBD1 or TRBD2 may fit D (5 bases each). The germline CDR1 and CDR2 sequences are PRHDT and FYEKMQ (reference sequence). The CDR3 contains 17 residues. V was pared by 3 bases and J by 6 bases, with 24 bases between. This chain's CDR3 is CASSLTRTGTETREQYF. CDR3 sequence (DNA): TGTGCCAGCAGCTTGACCCGAACCGGGACCGAGACCCGCGAGCAGTACTTC.

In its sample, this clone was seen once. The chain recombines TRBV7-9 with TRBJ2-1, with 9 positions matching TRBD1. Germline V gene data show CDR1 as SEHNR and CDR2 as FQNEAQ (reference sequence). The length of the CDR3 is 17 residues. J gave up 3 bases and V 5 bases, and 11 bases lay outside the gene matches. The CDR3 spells CASSRWTGDTDYNEQFF. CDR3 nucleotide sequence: TGTGCCAGCAGCCGATGGACAGGGGACACCGACTACAATGAGCAGTTCTTC.

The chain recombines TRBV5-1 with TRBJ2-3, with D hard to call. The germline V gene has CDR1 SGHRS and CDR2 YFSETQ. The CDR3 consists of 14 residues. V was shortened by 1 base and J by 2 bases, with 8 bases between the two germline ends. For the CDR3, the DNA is TGCGCCAGCAGCTTGACCCCCTACACAGATACGCAGTATTTT. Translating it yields CASSLTPYTDTQYF.

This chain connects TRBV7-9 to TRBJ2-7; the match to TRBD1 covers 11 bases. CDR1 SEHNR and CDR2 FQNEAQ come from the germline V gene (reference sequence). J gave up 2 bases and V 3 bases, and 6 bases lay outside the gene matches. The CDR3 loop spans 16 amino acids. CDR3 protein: CASSFAGTGGAYEQYF. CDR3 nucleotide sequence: TGTGCCAGCAGCTTCGCCGGGACAGGGGGTGCCTACGAGCAGTACTTC.

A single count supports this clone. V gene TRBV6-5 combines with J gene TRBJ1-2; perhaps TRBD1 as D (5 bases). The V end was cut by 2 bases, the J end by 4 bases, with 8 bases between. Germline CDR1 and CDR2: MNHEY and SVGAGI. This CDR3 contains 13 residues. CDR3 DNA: TGTGCCAGCAGTTACCAGACAGCCTATGGCTACACCTTC. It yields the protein CASSYQTAYGYTF.

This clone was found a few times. The CDR3: CASSAAGETQYF. DNA of the CDR3: TGCGCCAGCAGCGCAGCTGGTGAGACCCAGTACTTC. V usage is TRBV5-1 and J usage is TRBJ2-5; D is unclear. Deletions cut 4 bases from V and 5 bases from J, with 9 bases between. The CDR3 has 12 residues. CDR1 and CDR2 (germline): SGHRS, YFSETQ.